Included here is one TCR beta chain sequence, with context. Its antigen remains unidentified. The input lacks base qualities; no much larger clone sits a single base away. The library was prepared using RT-PCR. These reads were obtained on an Illumina HiSeq 2500. Using fastp at Q25 and MiXCR, TCRdb reprocessed the public reads and kept productive beta chains. A single entry per CDR3 protein holds the most common genes and DNA from its merged rows. For this sample there are 860,000 or so distinct CDR3 sequences; 21% appear just once. In total, the top ten clones hold 10% of the sample. This specimen belongs to a study of response to subunit inactivated influenza vaccine (dated by TCRdb to the late 2010s). For the wider study: Deep quantitative T cell receptor repertoire profiling was used in the study to track responses to a trivalent subunit inactivated influenza vaccine. Here is what the overall study found, with its caveats: According to the authors, only a limited number of new T cells may be recruited by each seasonal influenza vaccination.

The specimen comprised PBMCs from blood, sampled roughly 5 days after vaccination. The TCR was taken from a man aged 45-65 years who received an inactivated influenza vaccine. Donor details come from another sample of the same person, matched by shared clones.

At the DNA level, the sequence is TGCGCCAGCAGCCCCCCGGGACCGATCACCGGGGAGCTGTTTTTT. Translated, it reads CASSPPGPITGELFF. This receptor chain uses TRBV5-1 and TRBJ2-2; the D gene could be TRBD1 or TRBD2, each one agreeing over 5 bases. V and J are truncated by 4 bases and 4 bases respectively, leaving an intervening sequence of 14 bases. CDR1 and CDR2 were assigned from the germline V gene as SGHRS and YFSETQ. The CDR3 sequence holds 15 residues, the cysteine and phenylalanine included. Of the read, only the CDR3 DNA is kept; its 45 bases are in frame from base 1.